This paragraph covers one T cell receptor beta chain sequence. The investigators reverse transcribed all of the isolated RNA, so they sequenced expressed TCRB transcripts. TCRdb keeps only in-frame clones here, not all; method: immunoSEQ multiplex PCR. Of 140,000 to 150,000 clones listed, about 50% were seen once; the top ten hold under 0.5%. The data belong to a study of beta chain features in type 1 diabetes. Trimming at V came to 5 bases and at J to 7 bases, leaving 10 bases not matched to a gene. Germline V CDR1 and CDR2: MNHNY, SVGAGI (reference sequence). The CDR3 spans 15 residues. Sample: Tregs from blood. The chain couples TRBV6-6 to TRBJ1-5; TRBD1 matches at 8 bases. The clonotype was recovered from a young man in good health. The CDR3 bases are TGTGCCAGCAGTGGAACCGACAGGGGTGGACAGCCCCAGCATTTT. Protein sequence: CASSGTDRGGQPQHF.